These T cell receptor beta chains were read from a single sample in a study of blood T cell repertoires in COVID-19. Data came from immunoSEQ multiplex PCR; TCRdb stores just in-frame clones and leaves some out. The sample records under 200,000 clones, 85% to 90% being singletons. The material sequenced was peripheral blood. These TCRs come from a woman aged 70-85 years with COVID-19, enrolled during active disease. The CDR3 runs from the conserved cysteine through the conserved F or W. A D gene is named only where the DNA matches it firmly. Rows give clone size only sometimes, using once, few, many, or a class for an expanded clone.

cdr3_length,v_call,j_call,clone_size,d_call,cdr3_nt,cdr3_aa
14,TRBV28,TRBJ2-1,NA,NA,TGTGCCAGCAGTAGAAGACAGCTTCGACGTGAGCAGTTCTTC,CASSRRQLRREQFF
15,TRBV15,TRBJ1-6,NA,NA,TGTGCCACCAGCCCCAGGAGGACGGATAATTCACCCCTCCACTTT,CATSPRRTDNSPLHF
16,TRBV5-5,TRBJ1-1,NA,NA,TGTGCCAGCAGCTTGGTTTCTCAGGGGTTTGGCACTGAAGCTTTCTTT,CASSLVSQGFGTEAFF
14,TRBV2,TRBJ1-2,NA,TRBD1,TGTGCCAGCACGGCGACAGGGACTAACTATGGCTACACCTTC,CASTATGTNYGYTF
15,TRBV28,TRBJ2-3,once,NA,TGTGCCAGCAGTGGTCAGGGGATGGGCACAGATACGCAGTATTTT,CASSGQGMGTDTQYF
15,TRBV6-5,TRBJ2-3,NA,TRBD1,TGTGCCAGCACCGCCGGGACAGGGGACACAGATACGCAGTATTTT,CASTAGTGDTDTQYF
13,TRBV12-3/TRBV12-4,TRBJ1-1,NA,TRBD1,TGTGCCAGCAGTGCCCACGGGACAGTTGGGGCTTTCTTT,CASSAHGTVGAFF
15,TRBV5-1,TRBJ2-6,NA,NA,NA,CASSTSGSGANVLTF
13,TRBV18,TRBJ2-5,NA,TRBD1,TGTGCCAGCTCAGGACAGGGCCAAGAGACCCAGTACTTC,CASSGQGQETQYF
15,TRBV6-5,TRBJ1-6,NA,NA,TGTGCCAGCAGTTATGGGGGGGCCGATAATTCACCCCTCCACTTT,CASSYGGADNSPLHF
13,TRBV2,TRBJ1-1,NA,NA,TGTGCCAGCATCCGTGCCCGGGACACTGAAGCTTTCTTT,CASIRARDTEAFF